This entry concerns a single T cell receptor beta chain. Its antigen remains unknown. These data come from a study of T cell clonotyping in hematopoietic cell transplantation. Study conclusions and caveats: After transplant, recipient diversity fell while pathologically expanded clonotypes grew through day 180. Broader posttransplant TCR repertoire diversity was predicted by graft donor and pretransplant recipient Inverse Simpson Index values.

Clones were sequenced by immunoSEQ multiplex PCR, and TCRdb holds only the in-frame ones, with some missing. The table records 14,000 or so clones, around 94% of them present only once. Material: PBMCs, obtained 30 days after allogeneic stem cell transplant. This clonotype originated in a male patient between 60 and 69 years old who had an allogeneic stem cell transplant from an unrelated donor, so the T cells may come from the graft donor. Some clones in this sample may be carry-over from other donors' samples.

The CDR3 is CASSRSGDYEQYF. The CDR3 DNA reads TGTGCCAGCAGTCGTTCAGGTGACTACGAGCAGTACTTC. This rearrangement joins TRBV11-3 to TRBJ2-7; D gene unclear. The CDR3 contains 13 residues. The V gene lost 6 bases and the J gene lost 3 bases, with 12 bases spanning the gap. CDR1 is SGHNT and CDR2 is YENEEA in the germline V gene.